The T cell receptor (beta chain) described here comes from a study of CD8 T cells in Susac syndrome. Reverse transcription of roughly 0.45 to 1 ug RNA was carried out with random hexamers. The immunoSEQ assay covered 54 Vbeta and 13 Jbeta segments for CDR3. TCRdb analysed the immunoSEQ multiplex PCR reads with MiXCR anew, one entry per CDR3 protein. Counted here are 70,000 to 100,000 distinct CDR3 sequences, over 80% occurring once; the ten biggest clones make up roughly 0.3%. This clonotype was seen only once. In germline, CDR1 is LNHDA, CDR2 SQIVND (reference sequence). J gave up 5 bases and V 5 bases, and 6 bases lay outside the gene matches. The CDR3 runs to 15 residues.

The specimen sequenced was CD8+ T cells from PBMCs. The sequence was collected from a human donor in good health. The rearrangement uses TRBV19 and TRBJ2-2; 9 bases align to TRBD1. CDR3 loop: CASSGTGGWTGELFF. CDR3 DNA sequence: TGTGCCAGTAGTGGCACAGGGGGCTGGACCGGGGAGCTGTTTTTT.